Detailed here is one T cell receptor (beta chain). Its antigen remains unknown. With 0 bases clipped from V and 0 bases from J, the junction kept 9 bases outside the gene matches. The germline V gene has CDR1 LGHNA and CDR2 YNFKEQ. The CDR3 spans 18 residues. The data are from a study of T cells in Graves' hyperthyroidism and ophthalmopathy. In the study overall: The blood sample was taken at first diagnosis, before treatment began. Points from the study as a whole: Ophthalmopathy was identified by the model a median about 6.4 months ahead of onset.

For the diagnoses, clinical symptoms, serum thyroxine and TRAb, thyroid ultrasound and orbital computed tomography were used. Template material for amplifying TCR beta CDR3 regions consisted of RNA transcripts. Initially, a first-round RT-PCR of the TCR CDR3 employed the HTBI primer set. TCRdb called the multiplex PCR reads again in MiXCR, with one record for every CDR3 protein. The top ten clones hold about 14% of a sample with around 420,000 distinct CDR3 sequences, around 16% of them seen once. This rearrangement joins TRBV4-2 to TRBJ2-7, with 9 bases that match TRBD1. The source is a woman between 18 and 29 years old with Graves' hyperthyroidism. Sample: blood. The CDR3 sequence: CASSQDPLGQGSSYEQYF. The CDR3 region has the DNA TGTGCCAGCAGCCAAGATCCTCTAGGACAGGGGAGCTCCTACGAGCAGTACTTC.